This is a list of T cell receptor beta chains from one sample in a study of T-cell reconstitution after alpha-beta-depleted transplantation in children. TCRdb ran MiXCR on the PCR reads and lists one entry per CDR3 protein. The sample has roughly 310,000 distinct CDR3 sequences, 20% to 30% seen once; the top ten hold over 9.5%. The sample in question was PBMCs, mostly from graft donor cells, obtained 180 days after TCRalphabeta/CD19-depleted stem cell transplant. The receptor set was obtained from a male patient younger than 18 who had a stem cell transplant for acute lymphoblastic leukemia, so the T cells may come from the graft donor. CDR3s leave out the opening cysteine and the closing phenylalanine or tryptophan.

V gene	CDR3 protein
TRBV27	ASSLRRGQGAGNTIY
TRBV10-2	ASMLDRGNIQY
TRBV6-1	ASRRGTGPYGYT
TRBV12-3/TRBV12-4	ASSFGTGFHEQY
TRBV29-1	SVEGGDRGDSETQY
TRBV2	ASKPEQGNQPQH
TRBV20-1	SARGLGAQPQH
TRBV9	ASSPPGLAIEQF
TRBV4-1	ASSRLGLTDTQY
TRBV19	ASSIGGPNQPQH
TRBV7-2	ASSLALTYEQY
TRBV10-1	ASSERKGAEAF
TRBV20-1	SASLAVEQY
TRBV15	ATSLRLEVPYEQY
TRBV5-1	ASSAGMNTEAF
TRBV3-1	ASSRTGGADNEQF
TRBV20-1	SARDPAGSYEQY
TRBV27	ASSFRGVGEQY
TRBV27	ASSDRDIPYEQY
TRBV30	AWSDRGALSSYEQY
TRBV12-3/TRBV12-4	ASSWRDREGSPLH
TRBV3-1	ASSQEHGSGELF
TRBV6-5	ASSSPALSAF
TRBV7-8	ASSLGSGSLGQF
TRBV28	ASSLYQTGGTNTEAF
TRBV10-3	ASRSGTDNQPQH
TRBV5-1	ASSLARLAGHYEQY
TRBV5-1	ASSLAQGGRDTQY
TRBV7-9	ASSLAPGTQETQY
TRBV27	ASSFGRQPSIQY
TRBV5-1	ASSQGDYFPTDTQY
TRBV20-1	SARNTDQETQY